This T cell receptor beta chain was identified during a study of PD-1 blockade in classical Hodgkin lymphoma (dated by TCRdb to about 2020). About the full investigation: Nivolumab dosing was 3 mg/kg intravenously every 2 weeks, continuing until either disease progression or unacceptable toxicity. A peripheral blood immune signature of response to PD-1 blockade in classical Hodgkin lymphoma was defined using TCR beta sequencing and CyTOF. The paper as a whole reports these results and caveats: The study was restricted to a single clinical trial cohort, and the causes of repertoire differences, possibly disease activity or prior therapy, were left undefined. A significant rise by C4D1 was seen in CD4+ but not CD8+ TCR diversity (p=0.0027 vs p=0.16), with the rise being most apparent in complete responders (p=0.02). Lower diversity was seen in patients whose nivolumab began less than 1 year after ASCT, and these patients were left out of later analyses so that immune reconstitution would not confound the results. Trial patients with a complete response had baseline diversity similar to that of newly diagnosed patients, while partial responders and progressors had significantly lower diversity. Baseline TCR diversity was reported to be lower in newly diagnosed patients than in healthy donors, and even lower in relapsed/refractory patients.

Genomic DNA was isolated using the Qiagen DNeasy kit from unsorted PBMCs as well as from negatively selected CD4+ and CD8+ fractions. Amplification of TCR beta CDR3 regions was done by immunoSEQ multiplex PCR with primers that anneal to V and J segments. A synthetic immune receptor repertoire was used to minimize amplification bias, and any residual bias was removed computationally once sequencing was done. The authors' analysis ran thus. Custom Python scripts were used to quantify repertoire diversity as the Shannon entropy index. Unsorted, CD4+ and CD8+ repertoires were analyzed separately, except for combined analyses in which CD4+ and CD8+ sequences were merged in silico. Clonal expansion was defined as at least a 2-fold frequency increase after treatment relative to C1D1, with a pseudocount of 0.5 for undetected baseline clones. Clones with 0 or 1 copy at C1D1 were classified as singleton clones, and clones with 2 or more copies were classified as non-singleton clones. Clones expanded in unsorted samples were assigned a CD4+, CD8+ or unknown annotation through matching of protein sequences in sorted samples from the same patient. Diversity changes from C1D1 to C4D1 were tested in paired samples using Wilcoxon tests. TCRdb carries this immuneACCESS record with in-frame sequences only. Its versions omit some clonotypes, under half of them owing to an unresolved V gene in the studies checked, with the rest unexplained. The V and J calls and clone size are taken from that table; D and trimming were inferred from the DNA. The sample table holds 37,000 or so clones, of which approximately 86% were seen once. The leading ten clones occupy 7.7% of the sample.

About this clone: The antigen this receptor binds is unknown. Per-base quality was not reported, and no clone a single base away is much larger than it.

The time point label here, explained by the study, means: cycle 2 day 1 (C2D1) of nivolumab. Every trial patient had relapsed after autologous stem cell transplantation, and cohorts A, B and C differed in prior brentuximab vedotin exposure. A total of roughly 60 patients with relapsed/refractory classical Hodgkin lymphoma made up the trial cohort, and each patient's best overall response was complete response, partial response or progressive disease. Single-agent nivolumab was administered to trial patients in the multi-cohort phase II CheckMate 205 trial. Best overall response was determined by an independent review committee according to the 2007 International Working Group response criteria. Trial PBMCs were collected immediately before nivolumab initiation (C1D1) and during therapy at cycle 2 day 1 and cycle 4 day 1. Peripheral blood was collected in 8 mL Vacutainer Cell Preparation Tubes, from which PBMCs were isolated by centrifugation and then cryopreserved.

CDR3 length: 14 amino acids, cysteine to phenylalanine. Only CDR3 DNA remains: 42 bases, in frame from the first base. The germline V gene specifies WSHSY as CDR1 and SAAADI as CDR2. Unmatched junction bases come to 3, with V trimmed by 5 bases and J by 3 bases. The chain links TRBV10-2 with TRBJ2-5; 10 bases in between match TRBD2. The sample in question was peripheral blood mononuclear cells (PBMCs), obtained before the second cycle of nivolumab. This receptor was identified in a human donor with classical Hodgkin lymphoma. The DNA reads as follows: TGCGCCAGCAGTTACGGACTAGCGGAAGAGACCCAGTACTTC. It codes for CASSYGLAEETQYF.